This T cell receptor (beta chain) appears in the sequencing data of a study of cytomegalovirus exposure and HLA in healthy donors. Study results and caveats: It was about 180 TCR beta chains that were listed as cytomegalovirus-associated. TCR clusters originating in the first cohort tended to co-occur in the approximately 120 validation repertoires, according to a later analysis. Most observed TCR sequences were rare, whereas some public TCRs were detected in many donors.

To note about this clone: Its target is not known.

The donors formed part of the roughly 110-subject validation cohort, distinct from the approximately 630-subject first cohort. The V end lost 7 bases, the J end lost 4 bases, and 13 bases lay between the germline ends. The CDR3 runs 13 residues. CDR1 MNHNY and CDR2 SVGAGI come from the germline V gene (reference sequence). Here immunoSEQ multiplex PCR was the method, and the copy in TCRdb shows in-frame clones only, minus some. The sample records over 100,000 clones, roughly 89% being singletons. Source material: PBMCs. This chain uses TRBV6-6 with TRBJ1-2; a weak D match, TRBD1 (5 bases). The sequence was collected from a woman between 18 and 29 years old in good health and CMV-seronegative. The CDR3 DNA follows: TGTGCCAGCACCATGACAGTCCTCTATGGCTACACCTTC. This encodes CASTMTVLYGYTF.